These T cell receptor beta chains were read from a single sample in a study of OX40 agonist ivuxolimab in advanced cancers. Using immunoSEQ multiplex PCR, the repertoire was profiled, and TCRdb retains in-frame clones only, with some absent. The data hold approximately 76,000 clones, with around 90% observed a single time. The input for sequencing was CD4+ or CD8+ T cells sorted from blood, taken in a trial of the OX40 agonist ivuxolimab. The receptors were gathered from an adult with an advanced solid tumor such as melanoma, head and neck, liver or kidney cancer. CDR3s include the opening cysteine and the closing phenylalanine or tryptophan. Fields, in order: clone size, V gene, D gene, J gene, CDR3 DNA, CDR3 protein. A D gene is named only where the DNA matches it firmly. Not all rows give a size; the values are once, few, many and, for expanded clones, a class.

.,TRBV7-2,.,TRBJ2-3,TGTGCCAGCAGAGAGGGGCCGGGGCGGGATACGCAGTATTTT,CASREGPGRDTQYF
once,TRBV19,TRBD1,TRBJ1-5,TGTGCCAGTAGTATCGATTCCGGGACAGGGGGGAATCAGCCCCAGCATTTT,CASSIDSGTGGNQPQHF
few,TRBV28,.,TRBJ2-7,TGTGCCAGCAGCCAGCGGCAGGGTATACAGTACTTC,CASSQRQGIQYF
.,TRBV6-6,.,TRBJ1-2,TGTGCCTCGAGGAGGGACTATGGCTACACCTTC,CASRRDYGYTF
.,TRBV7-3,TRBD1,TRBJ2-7,TGTGCCAGCAGCCCTACAGGGGTGGCCCACGAGCAGTACTTC,CASSPTGVAHEQYF
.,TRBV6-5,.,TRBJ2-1,TGTGCCAGCAGGCAGGGGCCTGAGCAGTTCTTC,CASRQGPEQFF
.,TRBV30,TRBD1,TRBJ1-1,TGTGCCTGGAGTCGAACAGGGGCTTCGAACACTGAAGCTTTCTTT,CAWSRTGASNTEAFF
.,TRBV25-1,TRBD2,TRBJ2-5,TGTGCCAGCAGTGTGACTGGGCCGGGGGGGGCGGATGAGACCCAGTACTTC,CASSVTGPGGADETQYF
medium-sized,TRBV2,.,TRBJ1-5,TGTGCCAGCAGTGTCGAGAGGGGCAATCAGCCCCAGCATTTT,CASSVERGNQPQHF
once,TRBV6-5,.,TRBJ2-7,TGTGCCAGCAGCCCCCGGGAACTAGGTTTCTACGAGCAGTACTTC,CASSPRELGFYEQYF
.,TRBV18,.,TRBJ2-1,TGTGCCAGCTCACCACCGCTTTCCAGGTATGAGCAGTTCTTC,CASSPPLSRYEQFF
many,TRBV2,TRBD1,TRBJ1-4,TGTGCCAGAGGTTATACAGGGGCAACTAATGAAAAACTGTTTTTT,CARGYTGATNEKLFF
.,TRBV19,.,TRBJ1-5,TGTGCCAGTAGTATCGGGGTTTATCAGCCCCAGCATTTT,CASSIGVYQPQHF
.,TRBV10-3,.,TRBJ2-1,TGTGCCATCAGACGACAGCGCGATGAGCAGTTCTTC,CAIRRQRDEQFF
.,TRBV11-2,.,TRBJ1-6,TGTGCCAGCAGAGATACAGGGCTGGGATCACCCCTCCACTTT,CASRDTGLGSPLHF
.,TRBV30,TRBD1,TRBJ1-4,TGTGCCTGGAGTGGGGGGACAGCGTATAATGAAAAACTGTTTTTT,CAWSGGTAYNEKLFF
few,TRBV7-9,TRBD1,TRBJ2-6,TGTGCCAGCAGCACCCACAGGGGTACGGGGGCCAACGTCCTGACTTTC,CASSTHRGTGANVLTF
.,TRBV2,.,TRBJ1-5,TGTGCCAGCAGCGAACTACAGGGTCTTGGCAATCAGCCCCAGCATTTT,CASSELQGLGNQPQHF
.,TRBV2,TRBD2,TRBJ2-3,TGTGCCAGCTTCCGTGGACTAGCGGGACAAGATACGCAGTATTTT,CASFRGLAGQDTQYF
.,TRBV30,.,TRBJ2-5,TGTGCCTGGAGAGCGACAGGACAAGAGACCCAGTACTTC,CAWRATGQETQYF
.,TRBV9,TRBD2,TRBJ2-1,TGTGCCAGCAGCGTAACTAGCGGGGGCTACAATGAGCAGTTCTTC,CASSVTSGGYNEQFF
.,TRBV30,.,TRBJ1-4,TGTGCCTGGAGTCGCAGCCGTACAACTAATGAAAAACTGTTTTTT,CAWSRSRTTNEKLFF